The rows below give T cell receptor beta chains drawn from one sample of a study of blood T cell repertoires in COVID-19. Profiled with immunoSEQ multiplex PCR; TCRdb holds only in-frame clones, not every one. The profile shows about 280,000 clones, roughly 89% of them singletons. Sequencing was carried out using PBMCs or T cells enriched from blood (not recorded which). The receptors shown here come from a woman aged 55-69 years who had recovered from COVID-19. The conserved cysteine and the conserved F or W are not part of the CDR3 here. The order of the fields is CDR3 length, V gene, J gene, CDR3 protein.

11	TRBV9	TRBJ1-5	ASSAGTGGAQH
11	TRBV7-2	TRBJ1-6	ASSLTGVSPLH
13	TRBV10-3	TRBJ2-7	AISEYGGNPYEQY
13	TRBV30	TRBJ1-5	AWSVGLDRTQPQH
12	TRBV19	TRBJ1-4	ASTDRVTNEKLF
13	TRBV30	TRBJ2-7	AWSVYGRAPGEQY
12	TRBV24-1	TRBJ2-7	ATSDSSGIYEQY
14	TRBV5-5	TRBJ1-1	ASSEDRGRLSTEAF
15	TRBV7-2	TRBJ2-7	ASSFSTSGRVAYEQY
13	TRBV7-9	TRBJ2-7	ASSSRTSATYEQY
14	TRBV30	TRBJ2-2	AWSGDRGMNTGELF
16	TRBV7-3	TRBJ1-6	ASSLNSPRGRPYSPLH
13	TRBV2	TRBJ1-4	ASSESRRGDEKLF
12	TRBV5-1	TRBJ1-1	ASSSGDRVTEAF
12	TRBV30	TRBJ2-2	AWSGGSLTGELF
11	TRBV20-1	TRBJ1-5	SASSTGDQPQH
15	TRBV19	TRBJ2-1	ASDPGLAGGNHNEQF
16	TRBV5-1	TRBJ1-2	ASSFRDAEAPSGYGYT
11	TRBV6-5	TRBJ1-2	ASSYSTDYGYT
17	TRBV2	TRBJ1-2	ASRPVPGQETYSNYGYT
14	TRBV19	TRBJ2-7	ASSIGIARDSYEQY
10	TRBV30	TRBJ1-5	AFKLSNQPQH
13	TRBV7-8	TRBJ2-2	ASSHPGQDTGELF
13	TRBV5-1	TRBJ2-1	ASSSTSGGANEQF
13	TRBV6-5	TRBJ1-4	ASGGSGGASGKLF
15	TRBV7-3	TRBJ2-3	ASSSGTSGGALDTQY
14	TRBV5-8	TRBJ2-2	ASSLVGGTNTGELF
9	TRBV7-8	TRBJ2-5	ASSFSYTQY
12	TRBV29-1	TRBJ1-1	SVVGTAGGTEAF
12	TRBV18	TRBJ1-5	ASSMRESNQPQH
13	TRBV19	TRBJ1-2	ASSIDPVTGPRLL
11	TRBV4-1	TRBJ1-6	ASSQTENSPLH
11	TRBV2	TRBJ1-5	ASMSVSNQPQH
14	TRBV6-5	TRBJ1-2	ASSYSMAGANYGYT
15	TRBV23-1	TRBJ1-2	ASSPVPTDIPWDGYT
12	TRBV28	TRBJ2-1	ASTPDQAYNEQF
11	TRBV18	TRBJ1-2	ASSPTSDSGYT
10	TRBV7-9	TRBJ1-1	ASSFDRGAAF
13	TRBV10-2	TRBJ1-5	ASSWGGDSNQPQH
11	TRBV29-1	TRBJ1-1	SVGRGSNTEAF
12	TRBV5-5	TRBJ1-6	ASSFTETNSPLH
11	TRBV29-1	TRBJ1-1	SLDRGWVTEAF
13	TRBV10-3	TRBJ2-5	AIRGGLEGGETQY
12	TRBV11-1	TRBJ1-2	ASSSPPQNYGYT
13	TRBV19	TRBJ2-5	ASSKGVREQETQY
13	TRBV7-2	TRBJ2-7	ASSIGAGVHNEQY
14	TRBV5-1	TRBJ1-6	ASSSLTPGVNSPLH
13	TRBV11-3	TRBJ1-1	ASKLASRLNTEAF
13	TRBV28	TRBJ1-3	ASSSYRVIRNTIY
13	TRBV5-6	TRBJ2-1	ASSFPTGAEDEQF
12	TRBV27	TRBJ2-2	ASTWGGNTGELF
11	TRBV5-1	TRBJ2-3	ASEREGTDTQY
10	TRBV28	TRBJ1-5	ASSLSDQPQH
11	TRBV2	TRBJ1-1	ASGRDWNTEAF
15	TRBV9	TRBJ1-4	ASSPYPSGTGLEKLF
11	TRBV9	TRBJ1-2	ASSVVQGNGYT
13	TRBV5-1	TRBJ2-7	ASGEGTGGSDEQY